The present T cell receptor beta chain was sequenced within a study of T cells after yellow fever vaccination (dated by TCRdb to the late 2010s). Describing the broader study: Libraries from fractions with low cell numbers were prepared with the SMART-Seq v4 Ultra Low Input RNA kit. To track T-cell clones before and after primary and booster YFV17D yellow fever vaccination, bulk TCR alpha and beta repertoires were sequenced longitudinally. Two healthy male donors made up the cohort, one aged 18 to 30 years and the other aged 30 to 40 years. Bulk PBMC replicates and cell subsets were isolated from blood drawn at multiple timepoints before and after both primary and secondary immunization. Paper-wide results and their limitations: Computational filtering was required because FACS-sorted repertoires could contain abundant contaminating clonotypes from the bulk population. Only a couple of donors were included in the study, so the extent to which the findings can be generalized is limited. Compared with the primary T-cell response, the secondary T-cell response was weaker but faster, peaking on day 5 rather than day 15. After the booster, most clones that had expanded after primary vaccination were detected again (around 96% of CD4 and around 88% of CD8), suggesting broad maintenance of memory. A small share of clonotypes occurred in both CD4 and CD8 compartments, likely arising from convergent recombination.

In this sample, this clonotype turned up a few times. Its cognate antigen has yet to be identified. No much larger clonotype is one base removed from it; base qualities were not supplied. The treatment or condition label, as the study defines it: live attenuated yellow fever vaccine strain. PBMCs were isolated from peripheral blood using a standard Ficoll-Paque protocol. Dynabeads CD4 and CD8 positive selection kits were used to isolate the CD4 and CD8 T-cell fractions. TriZol was used to extract RNA from bulk PBMCs, CD4 and CD8 fractions, and dextramer-positive and dextramer-negative fractions. TCR cDNA was made using 5'RACE template switching, a step that added a universal primer site and unique molecular identifiers. Priming of cDNA synthesis was performed from both the TCR alpha and TCR beta constant segments. Library amplification involved two PCR steps, and the second step added sample barcodes and sequencing adapters. Libraries were sequenced on Illumina HiSeq 2500 (2x100 bp) or NovaSeq (2x150 bp). The study's processing was this. MIGEC handled demultiplexing of reads and collapsing into UMI consensus sequences, while MiXCR performed V(D)J alignment. Clonotypes responding to the vaccine were identified with edgeR on replicate PBMC samples, with the criteria of FDR below 0.01 and a log2 fold change above 5 up to day 15. Bulk clonotypes were assigned CD4 or CD8 identity according to which sequenced CD4 or CD8 repertoire held them at higher abundance. TCRdb passed the public sequencing reads through fastp at Q25 and MiXCR, retaining productive beta sequences. When rows share a CDR3 protein, they turn into one entry using the most common DNA and genes. These V and J calls rely on TCRdb rather than the paper's analysis. This sample comprises around 250,000 distinct CDR3 sequences, about 7% of them detected only once. The ten largest clones capture approximately 0.85% of the sample.

Reading from cysteine to phenylalanine, the CDR3 counts 13 amino acids. CDR3 DNA is the only sequence kept; it has 39 bases, read in frame from the first base. CDR1 and CDR2, looked up from the germline V gene, are ENHRY and SYGVKD. Trimming at the junction amounts to 3 bases on V and 5 bases on J, and the germline ends lie 7 bases apart. The source of this sequence is a man aged 25-45 years who received the YFV17D yellow fever vaccine. The sequences come from CD4+ T cells sorted from PBMCs, collected 15 days after the yellow fever booster vaccination. The V and J genes are TRBV10-3 and TRBJ2-2, with the D gene too uncertain to name. The sequenced DNA: TGTGCCATCAGTGATCGGTGGACCGGGGAGCTGTTTTTT. Its amino acids are CAISDRWTGELFF.